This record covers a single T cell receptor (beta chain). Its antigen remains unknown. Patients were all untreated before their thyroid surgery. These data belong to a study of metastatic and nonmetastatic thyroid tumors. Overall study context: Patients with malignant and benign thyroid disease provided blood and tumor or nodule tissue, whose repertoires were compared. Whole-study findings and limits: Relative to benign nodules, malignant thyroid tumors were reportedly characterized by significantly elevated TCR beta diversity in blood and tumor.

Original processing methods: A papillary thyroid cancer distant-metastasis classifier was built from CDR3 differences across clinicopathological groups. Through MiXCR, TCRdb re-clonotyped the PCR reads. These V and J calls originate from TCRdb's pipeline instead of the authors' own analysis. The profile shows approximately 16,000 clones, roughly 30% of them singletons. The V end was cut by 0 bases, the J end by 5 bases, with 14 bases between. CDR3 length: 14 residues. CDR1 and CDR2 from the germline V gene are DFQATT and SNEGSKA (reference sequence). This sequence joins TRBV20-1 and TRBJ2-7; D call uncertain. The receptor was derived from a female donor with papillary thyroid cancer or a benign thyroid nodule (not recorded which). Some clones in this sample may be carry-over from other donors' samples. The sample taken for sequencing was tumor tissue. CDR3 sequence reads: CSARDYGDFNEQYF. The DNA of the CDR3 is TGCAGTGCTAGAGATTATGGGGATTTCAACGAGCAGTACTTC.